This T cell receptor beta chain was sequenced in a study of blood T cell repertoires in COVID-19. Background on the study: Italy, Spain and the United States were the sources of the convalescent and acute COVID-19 samples. T cells, B-cell-depleted T cells, or PBMCs supplied cDNA or gDNA.

V trimming: 3 bases; J trimming: 2 bases; junction bases outside the gene matches: 5. CDR3 length: 15 residues. From germline, CDR1 is SGHNT and CDR2 YENEEA. Authors' data handling: Using reference gene primer amplification, nucleated cell counts were estimated. Data came from immunoSEQ multiplex PCR; TCRdb stores just in-frame clones and leaves some out. V and J calls and clone size are copied from that table; D and trimming were computed from the DNA. The sample carries 190,000 or so clones, around 87% recorded once. Material for sequencing was peripheral blood. The TCR originated in a man aged 40-49 years with active or convalescent COVID-19. The chain recombines TRBV11-3 with TRBJ1-1; 8 nucleotides match TRBD1. Here the CDR3 reads CASSFSGGPNTEAFF. DNA for the CDR3: TGTGCCAGCAGCTTCTCAGGGGGCCCTAACACTGAAGCTTTCTTT.